This T cell receptor (beta chain) originates from a study of blood T cell repertoires in COVID-19. Study as a whole: T cells, B-cell-depleted T cells, or PBMCs supplied cDNA or gDNA.

The protocol was immunoSEQ multiplex PCR, while the TCRdb copy is restricted to in-frame clones and leaves out a portion. The sample shows over 200,000 clones, roughly 76% of them seen only once. The length of the CDR3 is 14 residues. CDR1 and CDR2 (germline): LNHDA, SQIVND (reference sequence). Between the trimmed V and J ends, which lost 11 bases and 7 bases, there was a span of 21 bases. Sample: peripheral blood. The receptor's source is a human donor in a cohort sampled during active COVID-19. The chain uses TRBV19 and TRBJ1-5, with D possibly being TRBD1 (6 bases). The CDR3 loop is CAPRRGGARQPQHF. The CDR3 region has the DNA TGTGCCCCTCGACGGGGGGGCGCGCGGCAGCCCCAGCATTTT.